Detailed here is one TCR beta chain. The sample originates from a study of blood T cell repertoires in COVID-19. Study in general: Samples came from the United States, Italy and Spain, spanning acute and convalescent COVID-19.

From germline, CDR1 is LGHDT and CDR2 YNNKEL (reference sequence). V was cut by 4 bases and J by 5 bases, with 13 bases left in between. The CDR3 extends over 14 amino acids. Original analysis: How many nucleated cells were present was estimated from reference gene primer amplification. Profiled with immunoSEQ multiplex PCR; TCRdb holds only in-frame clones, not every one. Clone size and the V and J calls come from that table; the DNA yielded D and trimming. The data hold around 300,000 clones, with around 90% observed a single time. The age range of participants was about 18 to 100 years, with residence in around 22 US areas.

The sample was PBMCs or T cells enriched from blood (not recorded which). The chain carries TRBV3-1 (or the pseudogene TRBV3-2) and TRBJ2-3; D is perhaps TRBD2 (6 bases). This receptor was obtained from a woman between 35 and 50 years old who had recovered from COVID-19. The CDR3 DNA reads TGTGCCAGCAGCCGACTAGTTAACTTAGATACGCAGTATTTT. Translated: CASSRLVNLDTQYF.